This T cell receptor (beta chain) came from a study of T cell clusters in autoimmune cytopenias. Judged by frequency, this clonotype is medium-sized. Its specificity is unknown. TRB was amplified by touch-down multiplex PCR, primer pools A and B combined. TCRdb reprocessed the multiplex PCR reads, keeping one entry per CDR3 protein, no DNA. The sample has some 11,000 distinct CDR3 sequences, and its top ten clones hold approximately 3.2%. Study findings and constraints: Healthy donors had about 2.8-fold more exclusive TRB clusters than active autoimmune hepatitis patients.

This CDR3 comprises 12 residues. CDR1 and CDR2 (germline): SQVTM, ANQGSEA. Some 40,000 genome equivalents of blood DNA were amplified for TRB. The same data also contributed to another study, on T cell repertoires in aging, cancer and after chemotherapy. That paper adds: Over several months to years, re-sampled healthy donor repertoires clearly shared clones. Untreated cancer patients had significantly lower blood TCR diversity than age-matched healthy donors.

The TCR was taken from a human donor in good health. V and J are TRBV29-1 and TRBJ2-7; TCRdb calls TRBD2, which cannot be checked without DNA. Sequences were obtained from peripheral blood. The CDR3 spells CSVVLGRGEQYF.